This entry lists 11 T cell receptor beta chains sequenced from one sample in a study of Ad26.COV2.S vaccination and SARS-CoV-2 variants. The treatment denotes: around 19 received Ad26.COV2.S at low or high dose, single or two shots; roughly 5 received placebo; per-sample allocation not given. Sampling happened 63 days after the first vaccine or placebo injection. Produced via immunoSEQ multiplex PCR; TCRdb's table is partial and in-frame only. The sample has around 320,000 clones, 86% seen once. The sequencing here drew on peripheral blood, taken in a trial of Ad26.COV2.S vaccine versus placebo. The receptors stem from a person aged 18-65 years who received the Ad26.COV2.S COVID-19 vaccine or a placebo.

The chain has TRBV9 and TRBJ2-5; TRBD1 matches at 7 bases. The CDR3 has 15 residues. J was trimmed by 3 bases and V by 1 base; bases with no gene match: 6. Germline V gene data show CDR1 as SGDLS and CDR2 as YYNGEE. The CDR3 spells CASSVSTGTKETQYF. The CDR3, as DNA: TGTGCCAGCAGCGTATCGACAGGGACAAAAGAGACCCAGTACTTC.

The chain's CDR3 is CASTRQESSGANVLTF. The CDR3 coding sequence is TGTGCCAGCACTAGACAGGAAAGCTCTGGGGCCAACGTCCTGACTTTC. The chain joins TRBV2 to TRBJ2-6, with D tentatively TRBD1 (6 bases). Trimming took 7 bases from V and 0 from J, leaving 13 bases between them. Germline CDR1 SNHLY, CDR2 FYNNEI. The CDR3 loop spans 16 amino acids.

The gene calls are TRBV2 and TRBJ1-5; the D gene is possibly TRBD1 (5 bases). The CDR3 sequence is 15 residues long. In germline, CDR1 is SNHLY, CDR2 FYNNEI. Trimming took 2 bases from V and 7 from J, leaving 15 bases between them. CDR3 loop: CASSERTPAGQPQHF. CDR3 in DNA: TGTGCCAGCAGTGAAAGGACACCCGCGGGGCAGCCCCAGCATTTT.

The J gene is TRBJ1-5, the V gene TRBV4-3; D is uncertain. Trimming stripped 3 bases from V and 2 bases from J, with 23 bases between. CDR1 LGHNA and CDR2 YSLEER come from the germline V gene. The CDR3 loop spans 19 amino acids. The CDR3: CASSQGPRVGNGGNQPQHF. The CDR3 DNA reads TGCGCCAGCAGCCAGGGTCCTCGGGTGGGGAACGGGGGCAATCAGCCCCAGCATTTT.

The rearrangement joins TRBV13 to TRBJ1-5, with D hard to call. This CDR3 comprises 14 residues. Germline V gene data show CDR1 as PRHDT and CDR2 as FYEKMQ (reference sequence). Trimming shortened V by 3 bases and J by 3 bases, and 9 bases separated the two germline ends. The CDR3 nucleotides read TGTGCCAGCAGCTTTTCAGGTTCCAATCAGCCCCAGCATTTT. Translating it yields CASSFSGSNQPQHF.

V is TRBV5-1 and J is TRBJ1-1; 9 nucleotides match TRBD1. The V segment lost 0 bases and the J segment 8 bases; nucleotides outside the gene matches: 8. The CDR3 spans 15 residues. Germline V gene lookup returns CDR1 SGHRS and CDR2 YFSETQ. The CDR3 region is CASSLAGTGRGEAFF. For the CDR3, the DNA is TGCGCCAGCAGCTTGGCTGGGACAGGGAGAGGGGAAGCTTTCTTT.

The chain is built from TRBV5-1 and TRBJ2-5, with a tentative D call TRBD2 (5 bases). Trimming left V 7 bases short and J 4 bases short, with 17 bases between. The CDR3 is made up of 14 amino acids. The germline V gene has CDR1 SGHRS and CDR2 YFSETQ. CDR3 protein: CASRKYGGGETQYF. For the CDR3, the DNA is TGCGCCAGCCGGAAGTACGGTGGAGGAGAGACCCAGTACTTC.

The chain has TRBV3-1 (or the pseudogene TRBV3-2) and TRBJ1-3; 7 nucleotides agree with TRBD1. The junction had 2 bases not matched to a gene; V was cut back by 1 base and J by 2 bases. CDR3 size: 15 residues. In germline, CDR1 is LGHDT, CDR2 YNNKEL (reference sequence). The CDR3 coding sequence is TGTGCCAGCAGCCAAGTAGGGACAGCTGGAAACACCATATATTTT. It encodes CASSQVGTAGNTIYF.

This clone was seen a single time. The chain is built from TRBV5-1 and TRBJ1-5, with a possible D match to TRBD1 (5 bases). The CDR3 consists of 14 residues. V gave up 4 bases and J gave up 5 bases, with 13 bases separating them. CDR1 is SGHRS, CDR2 YFSETQ, per germline. The CDR3 here is CASSDGTSDQPQHF. The CDR3 coding sequence is TGCGCCAGCAGCGACGGGACCTCTGATCAGCCCCAGCATTTT.

The chain is built from TRBV4-3 and TRBJ1-1; 8 nucleotides align to TRBD1. V trimming: 2 bases; J trimming: 1 base; junction bases outside the gene matches: 6. Germline V lookup: CDR1 LGHNA, CDR2 YSLEER. The CDR3 extends over 16 amino acids. The CDR3: CASSQLRGTGNTEAFF. In nucleotides, the CDR3 is TGCGCCAGCAGCCAACTGAGGGGGACAGGGAACACTGAAGCTTTCTTT.

This rearrangement joins TRBV7-4 to TRBJ2-7; 7 bases agree with TRBD2. Germline loops: CDR1 SGHVT, CDR2 SQSDAQ. This CDR3 has 14 residues. Trimming took 5 bases from V and 4 from J; bases not matched to a gene: 8. CDR3 residues: CASSGRDWRYEQYF. The CDR3 region has the DNA TGTGCCAGCAGCGGGAGGGACTGGCGATACGAGCAGTACTTC. The full variable domain, with the rest looked up from reference TRBV7-4 and TRBJ2-7, is GAGVSQSPRYKVAKRGRDVALRCDSISGHVTLYWYRQTLGQGSEVLTYSQSDAQRDKSGRPSGRFSAERPERSVSTLKIQRTEQGDSAVYLCASSGRDWRYEQYFGPGTRLTVT.